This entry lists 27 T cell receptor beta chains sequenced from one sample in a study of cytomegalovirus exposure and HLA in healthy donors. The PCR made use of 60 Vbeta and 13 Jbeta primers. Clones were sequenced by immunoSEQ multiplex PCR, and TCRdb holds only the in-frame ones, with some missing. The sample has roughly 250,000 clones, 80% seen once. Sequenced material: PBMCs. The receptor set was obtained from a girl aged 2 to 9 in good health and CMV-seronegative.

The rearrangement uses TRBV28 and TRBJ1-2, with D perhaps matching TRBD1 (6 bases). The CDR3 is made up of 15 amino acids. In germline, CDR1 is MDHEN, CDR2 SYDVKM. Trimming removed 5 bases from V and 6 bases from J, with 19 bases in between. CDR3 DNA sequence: TGTGCCAGCAGTCTAGGAACTTCAGGGGTAGATGGCTACACCTTC. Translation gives CASSLGTSGVDGYTF.

CDR3 residues: CASSVLAGGPGNEQFF. CDR3 nucleotides: TGTGCCAGCAGTGTCTTAGCGGGAGGGCCGGGGAATGAGCAGTTCTTC. V usage is TRBV6-1 and J usage is TRBJ2-1, with 11 bases aligning to TRBD2. The germline CDR1 and CDR2 sequences are MNHNS and SASEGT. This CDR3 is built from 16 residues. With 4 bases clipped from V and 7 bases from J, the junction kept 9 bases outside the gene matches.

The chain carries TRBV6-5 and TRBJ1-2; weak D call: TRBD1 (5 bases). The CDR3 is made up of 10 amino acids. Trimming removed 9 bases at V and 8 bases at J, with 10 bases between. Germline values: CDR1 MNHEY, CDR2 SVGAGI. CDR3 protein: CASQGFGYTF. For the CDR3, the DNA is TGTGCCAGTCAGGGTTTCGGCTACACCTTC.

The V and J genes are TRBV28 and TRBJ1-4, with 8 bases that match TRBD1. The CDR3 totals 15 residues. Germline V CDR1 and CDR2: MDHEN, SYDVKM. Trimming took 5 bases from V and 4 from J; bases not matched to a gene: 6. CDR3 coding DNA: TGTGCCAGCAGTGCTGGAGACAGGGGTAATGAAAAACTGTTTTTT. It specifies CASSAGDRGNEKLFF.

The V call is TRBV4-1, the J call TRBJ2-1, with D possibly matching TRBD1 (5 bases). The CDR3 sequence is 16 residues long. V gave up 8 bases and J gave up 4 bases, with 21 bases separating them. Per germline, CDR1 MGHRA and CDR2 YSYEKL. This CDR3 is CASAQTALVSYNEQFF. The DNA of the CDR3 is TGCGCCAGCGCCCAGACAGCTCTCGTATCTTACAATGAGCAGTTCTTC.

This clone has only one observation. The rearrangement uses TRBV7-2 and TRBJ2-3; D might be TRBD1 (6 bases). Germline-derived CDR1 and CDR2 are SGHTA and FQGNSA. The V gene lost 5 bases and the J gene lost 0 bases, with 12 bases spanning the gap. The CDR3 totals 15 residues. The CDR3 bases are TGTGCCAGCAGCCCATACAGGGAAAGCACAGATACGCAGTATTTT. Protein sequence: CASSPYRESTDTQYF.

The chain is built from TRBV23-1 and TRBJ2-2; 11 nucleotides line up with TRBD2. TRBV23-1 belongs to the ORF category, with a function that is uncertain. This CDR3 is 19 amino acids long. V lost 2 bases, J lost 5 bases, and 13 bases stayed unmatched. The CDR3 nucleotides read TGCGCCAGCAGTCAAAGGGTTAGCGGGGGGGCGAGAAGTACCGGGGAGCTGTTTTTT. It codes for CASSQRVSGGARSTGELFF.

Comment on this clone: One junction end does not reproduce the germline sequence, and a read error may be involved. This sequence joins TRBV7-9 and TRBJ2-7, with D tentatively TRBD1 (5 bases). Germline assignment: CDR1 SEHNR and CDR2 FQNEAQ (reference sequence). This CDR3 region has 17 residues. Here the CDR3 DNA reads TGTTCCAGTAAATTCGACACCGACGGGTCAGGGCCCTACGAGCAGTACTTC. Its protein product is CSSKFDTDGSGPYEQYF. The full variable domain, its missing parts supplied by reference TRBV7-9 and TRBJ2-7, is DTGVSQNPRHKITKRGQNVTFRCDPISEHNRLYWYRQTLGQGPEFLTYFQNEAQLEKSRLLSDRFSAERPKGSFSTLEIQRTEQGDSAMYLCSSKFDTDGSGPYEQYFGPGTRLTVT.

The CDR3: CASSIGGGTGATNEKLFF. For the CDR3, the DNA is TGTGCCAGTAGTATAGGGGGCGGAACAGGCGCAACTAATGAAAAACTGTTTTTT. The chain links TRBV19 to TRBJ1-4, with D possibly being TRBD1 (5 bases). Trimming removed 1 base from V and 0 bases from J, with 15 bases in between. The germline V gene has CDR1 LNHDA and CDR2 SQIVND (reference sequence). This CDR3 spans 18 amino acids.

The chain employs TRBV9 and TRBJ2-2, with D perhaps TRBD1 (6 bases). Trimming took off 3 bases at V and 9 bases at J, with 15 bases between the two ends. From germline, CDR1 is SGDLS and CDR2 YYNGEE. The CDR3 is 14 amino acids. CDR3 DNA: TGTGCCAGCAGCGCCGGGGACACGGTACGGGAGCTGTTTTTT. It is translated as CASSAGDTVRELFF.

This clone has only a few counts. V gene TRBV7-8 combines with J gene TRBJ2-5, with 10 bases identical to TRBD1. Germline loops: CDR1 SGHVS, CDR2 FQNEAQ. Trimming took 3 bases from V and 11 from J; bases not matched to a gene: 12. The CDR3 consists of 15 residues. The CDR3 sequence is CASSLFGTGVKEQYF. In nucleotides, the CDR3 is TGTGCCAGCAGCTTGTTCGGGACAGGGGTAAAAGAGCAGTACTTC.

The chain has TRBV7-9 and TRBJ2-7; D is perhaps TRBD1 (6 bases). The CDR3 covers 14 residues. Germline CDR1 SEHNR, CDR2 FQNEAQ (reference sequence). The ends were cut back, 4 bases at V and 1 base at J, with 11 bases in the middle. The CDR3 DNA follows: TGTGCCAGCAGCTCAATTAGGGGGTCCTACGAGCAGTACTTC. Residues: CASSSIRGSYEQYF.

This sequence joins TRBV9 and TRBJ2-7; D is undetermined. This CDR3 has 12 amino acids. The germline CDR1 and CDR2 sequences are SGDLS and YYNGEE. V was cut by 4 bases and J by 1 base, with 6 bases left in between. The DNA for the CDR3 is TGTGCCAGCAGCTCTAGTTCCTACGAGCAGTACTTC. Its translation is CASSSSSYEQYF.

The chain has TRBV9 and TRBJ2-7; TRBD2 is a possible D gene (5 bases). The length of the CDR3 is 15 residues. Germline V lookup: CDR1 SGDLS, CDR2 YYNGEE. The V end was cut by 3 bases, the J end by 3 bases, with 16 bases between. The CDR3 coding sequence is TGTGCCAGCAGCGCGACTACCTCAACCTTCTACGAGCAGTACTTC. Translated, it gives CASSATTSTFYEQYF.

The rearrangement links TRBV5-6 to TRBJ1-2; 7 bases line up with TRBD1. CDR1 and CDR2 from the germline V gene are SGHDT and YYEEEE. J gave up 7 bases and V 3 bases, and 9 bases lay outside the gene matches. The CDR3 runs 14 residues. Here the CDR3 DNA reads TGTGCCAGCAGCTGGGGGACAGTAACTGGTGGCTACACCTTC. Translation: CASSWGTVTGGYTF.

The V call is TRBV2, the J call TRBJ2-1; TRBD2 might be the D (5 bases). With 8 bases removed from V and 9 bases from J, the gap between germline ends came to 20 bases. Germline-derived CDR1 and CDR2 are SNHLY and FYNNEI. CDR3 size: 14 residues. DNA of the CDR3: TGTGCCAGCTTTCGGGGTCTGTGGAAGGGTGAGCAGTTCTTC. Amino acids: CASFRGLWKGEQFF. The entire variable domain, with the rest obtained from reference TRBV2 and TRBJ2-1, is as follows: EPEVTQTPSHQVTQMGQEVILRCVPISNHLYFYWYRQILGQKVEFLVSFYNNEISEKSEIFDDQFSVERPDGSNFTLKIRSTKLEDSAMYFCASFRGLWKGEQFFGPGTRLTVL.

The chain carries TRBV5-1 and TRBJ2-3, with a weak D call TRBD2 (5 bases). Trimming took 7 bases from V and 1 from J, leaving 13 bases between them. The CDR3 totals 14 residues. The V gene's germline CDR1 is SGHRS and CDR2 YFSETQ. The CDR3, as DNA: TGCGCCAGCGCGACACGGGGAGGCACAGATACGCAGTATTTT. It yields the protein CASATRGGTDTQYF.

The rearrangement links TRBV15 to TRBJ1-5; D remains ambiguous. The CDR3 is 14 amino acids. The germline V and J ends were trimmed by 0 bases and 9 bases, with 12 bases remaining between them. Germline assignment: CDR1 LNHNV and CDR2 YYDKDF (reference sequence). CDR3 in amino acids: CATSRDLGLRPQHF. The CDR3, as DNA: TGTGCCACCAGCAGAGATCTTGGGCTCCGGCCCCAGCATTTT.

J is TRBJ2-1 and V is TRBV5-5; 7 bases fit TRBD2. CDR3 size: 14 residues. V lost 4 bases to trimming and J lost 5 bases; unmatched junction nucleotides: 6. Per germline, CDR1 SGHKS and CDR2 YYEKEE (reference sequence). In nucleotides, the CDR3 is TGTGCCAGCAGCCCATGGGGGGGGGACAATGAGCAGTTCTTC. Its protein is CASSPWGGDNEQFF.

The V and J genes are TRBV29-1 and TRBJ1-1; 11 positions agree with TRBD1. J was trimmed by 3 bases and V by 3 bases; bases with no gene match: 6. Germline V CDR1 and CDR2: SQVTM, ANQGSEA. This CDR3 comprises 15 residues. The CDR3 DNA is TGCAGCGTTGACCCGGGACAGGGGGTAGACACTGAAGCTTTCTTT. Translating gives CSVDPGQGVDTEAFF.

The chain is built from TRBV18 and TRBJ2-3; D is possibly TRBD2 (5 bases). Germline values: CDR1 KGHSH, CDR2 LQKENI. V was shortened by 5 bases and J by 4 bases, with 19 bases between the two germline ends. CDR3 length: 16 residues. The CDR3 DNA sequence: TGTGCCAGCTCATCTGGGAGTCCATCCCTCGCAGATACGCAGTATTTT. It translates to CASSSGSPSLADTQYF.

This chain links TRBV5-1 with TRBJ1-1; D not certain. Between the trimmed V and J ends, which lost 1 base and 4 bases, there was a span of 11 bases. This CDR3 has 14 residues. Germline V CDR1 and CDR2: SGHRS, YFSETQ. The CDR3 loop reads CASSLLGGTTEAFF. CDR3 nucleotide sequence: TGCGCCAGCAGCTTGCTCGGCGGAACCACTGAAGCTTTCTTT.

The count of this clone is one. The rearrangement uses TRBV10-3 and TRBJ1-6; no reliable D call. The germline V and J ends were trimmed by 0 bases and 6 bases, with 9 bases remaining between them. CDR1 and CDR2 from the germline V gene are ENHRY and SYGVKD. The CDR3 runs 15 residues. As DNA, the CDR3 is TGTGCCATCAGTGAGTCTGGGCAGTTTAATTCACCCCTCCACTTT. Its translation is CAISESGQFNSPLHF.

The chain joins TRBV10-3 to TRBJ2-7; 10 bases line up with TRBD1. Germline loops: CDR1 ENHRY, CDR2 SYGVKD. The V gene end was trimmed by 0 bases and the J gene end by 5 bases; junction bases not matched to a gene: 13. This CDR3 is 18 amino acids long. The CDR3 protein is CAISESSPRQGAMNEQYF. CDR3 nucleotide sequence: TGTGCCATCAGTGAGTCCAGCCCGCGACAGGGGGCGATGAACGAGCAGTACTTC.

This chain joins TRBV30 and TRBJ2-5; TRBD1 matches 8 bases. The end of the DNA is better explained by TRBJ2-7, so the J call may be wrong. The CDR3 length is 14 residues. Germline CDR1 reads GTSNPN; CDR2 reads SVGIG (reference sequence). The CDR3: CAWGQGIFPYEQYF. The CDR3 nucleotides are TGTGCCTGGGGACAGGGAATTTTCCCCTACGAGCAGTACTTC.

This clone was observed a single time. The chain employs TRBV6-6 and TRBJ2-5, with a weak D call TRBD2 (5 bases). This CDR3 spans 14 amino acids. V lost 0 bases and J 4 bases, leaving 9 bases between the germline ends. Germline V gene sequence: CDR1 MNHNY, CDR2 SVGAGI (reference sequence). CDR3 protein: CASSYSDAGETQYF. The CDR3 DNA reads TGTGCCAGCAGTTACTCCGACGCGGGAGAGACCCAGTACTTC.

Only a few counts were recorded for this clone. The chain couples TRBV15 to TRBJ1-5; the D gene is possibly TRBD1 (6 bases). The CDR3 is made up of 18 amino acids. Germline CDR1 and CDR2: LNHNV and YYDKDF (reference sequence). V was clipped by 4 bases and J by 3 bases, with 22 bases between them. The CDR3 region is CATSNGLPRTDTNQPQHF. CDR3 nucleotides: TGTGCCACCAGCAACGGGCTCCCAAGGACAGACACCAATCAGCCCCAGCATTTT.